This entry lists 16 T cell receptor beta chains sequenced from one sample in a study of blood T cell repertoires in COVID-19. TCRdb keeps only in-frame clones here, not all; method: immunoSEQ multiplex PCR. The repertoire consists of about 220,000 clones, with around 82% occurring once and the leading ten covering around 3.3%. Sample: peripheral blood. These receptors came from a woman over 75 with acute or convalescent COVID-19.

The V gene is TRBV5-1, the J gene TRBJ2-3; D unclear. Trimming removed 5 bases from V and 6 bases from J, with 16 bases in between. The CDR3 is made up of 14 amino acids. Germline V gene sequence: CDR1 SGHRS, CDR2 YFSETQ. The CDR3: CASSTLPLRDTQYF. The CDR3 region has the DNA TGCGCCAGCAGTACTCTCCCCCTTCGGGATACGCAGTATTTT.

The gene calls are TRBV4-2 and TRBJ2-3, with unresolved D. This CDR3 has 13 residues. Germline-derived CDR1 and CDR2 are LGHNA and YNFKEQ. V shed 1 base and J shed 1 base, with 3 bases lying between them. CDR3 in DNA: TGTGCCAGCAGCCAAGGGCGCACAGATACGCAGTATTTT. It translates to CASSQGRTDTQYF.

V is TRBV18 and J is TRBJ2-7; D is undetermined. Germline V gene sequence: CDR1 KGHSH, CDR2 LQKENI. This CDR3 has 12 residues. The V gene lost 5 bases and the J gene lost 7 bases, with 12 bases spanning the gap. The CDR3 bases are TGTGCCAGCTCATCATTGACCAGGGAGCAGTACTTC. Translation: CASSSLTREQYF.

This sequence joins TRBV18 and TRBJ1-6; TRBD1 matches at 9 bases. The CDR3 loop spans 17 amino acids. Germline CDR1 KGHSH, CDR2 LQKENI. J was trimmed by 6 bases and V by 4 bases; bases with no gene match: 10. CDR3 loop: CASSRTGEVGSNSPLHF. Written as DNA, the CDR3 is TGTGCCAGCTCACGGACAGGGGAGGTAGGCAGTAATTCACCCCTCCACTTT.

Turning to this clone: Other DNA sequences in this specimen translate into the identical CDR3. The chain couples TRBV19 to TRBJ1-1, with D perhaps matching TRBD1 (6 bases). The CDR3 is 13 residues long. Trimming removed 1 base from V and 5 bases from J, with 8 bases in between. CDR1 LNHDA and CDR2 SQIVND come from the germline V gene (reference sequence). The CDR3 region is CASSIGRGTEAFF. The CDR3 DNA reads as TGTGCCAGTAGTATAGGCAGGGGAACTGAAGCTTTCTTT.

This clone was detected once. The chain links TRBV7-2 to TRBJ2-1; 11 nucleotides match TRBD2. Germline V lookup: CDR1 SGHTA, CDR2 FQGNSA. The V and J ends lost 1 base and 9 bases, in that order; junction bases with no gene match: 8. The CDR3 covers 16 residues. CDR3 in DNA: TGTGCCAGCAGCTTAGGTCTTAGCGGGGGGGCCGGTGAGCAGTTCTTC. This gives the protein CASSLGLSGGAGEQFF.

This sequence joins TRBV7-2 and TRBJ1-5, with D possibly being TRBD1 (6 bases). This CDR3 comprises 19 residues. With 4 bases removed from V and 1 base from J, the gap between germline ends came to 23 bases. Germline CDR1 reads SGHTA; CDR2 reads FQGNSA. The CDR3 DNA sequence: TGTGCCAGCAGCTCCCAAACTGACTTTACAGGGATGAGCAATCAGCCCCAGCATTTT. As protein: CASSSQTDFTGMSNQPQHF.

The CDR3 DNA is TGTGCCAGCAGCCCCCAGACAGATAACACTGAAGCTTTCTTT. This gives the protein CASSPQTDNTEAFF. The V gene is TRBV14, the J gene TRBJ1-1, with a tentative D call TRBD1 (5 bases). CDR3 length equals 14 residues. Germline V gene sequence: CDR1 SGHDN, CDR2 FVKESK. The V end lost 4 bases, the J end lost 2 bases, and 11 bases lay between the germline ends.

The chain has TRBV19 and TRBJ1-1, with a possible D match to TRBD1 (5 bases). This CDR3 comprises 15 residues. V was cut by 7 bases and J by 4 bases, with 19 bases left in between. The V gene's germline CDR1 is LNHDA and CDR2 SQIVND (reference sequence). The CDR3 DNA sequence: TGTGCCAGTATGAGGGGACTGAACCGTCCCACTGAAGCTTTCTTT. Translation gives CASMRGLNRPTEAFF.

The chain couples TRBV29-1 to TRBJ1-1; D gene ambiguous. Trimming removed 4 bases at V and 4 bases at J, with 7 bases between. CDR3 size: 11 residues. Germline V gene data show CDR1 as SQVTM and CDR2 as ANQGSEA. As DNA, the CDR3 is TGCAGCGTTGGTTTCATCACTGAAGCTTTCTTT. Translating it yields CSVGFITEAFF.

The chain couples TRBV11-3 to TRBJ2-3; D gene unclear. Trimming shortened V by 3 bases and J by 1 base, and 5 bases separated the two germline ends. CDR3 length equals 13 residues. Germline CDR1 and CDR2: SGHNT and YENEEA. CDR3 coding DNA: TGTGCCAGCAGCTTTCGTGGCACAGATACGCAGTATTTT. Translating it yields CASSFRGTDTQYF.

CDR3 sequence (DNA): TGTGCCAGCAGCGCTCGACGGGGAGGGATCGGAAACACCATATATTTT. Its protein product is CASSARRGGIGNTIYF. The J gene is TRBJ1-3, the V gene TRBV9; D is unclear. Germline V CDR1 and CDR2: SGDLS, YYNGEE. V was cut by 3 bases and J by 4 bases, with 17 bases left in between. The CDR3 totals 16 residues.

This sequence joins TRBV19 and TRBJ2-1; 7 nucleotides align to TRBD2. The V gene end was trimmed by 7 bases and the J gene end by 0 bases; junction bases not matched to a gene: 3. The CDR3 runs 14 residues. Germline-derived CDR1 and CDR2 are LNHDA and SQIVND (reference sequence). CDR3 region: CASKRGVSYNEQFF. For the CDR3, the DNA is TGTGCCAGTAAGCGGGGCGTCTCCTACAATGAGCAGTTCTTC.

This sequence joins TRBV6-1 and TRBJ1-2; D is uncertain. Germline loops: CDR1 MNHNS, CDR2 SASEGT. This CDR3 spans 12 amino acids. Trimming stripped 3 bases from V and 8 bases from J, with 10 bases between. The chain's CDR3 is CASSDPTEGYTF. CDR3 coding DNA: TGTGCCAGCAGTGACCCGACGGAGGGCTACACCTTC.

The chain employs TRBV6-2 or TRBV6-3 and TRBJ1-2; 7 nucleotides align to TRBD1. The trim removed 2 bases at V and 8 bases at J, leaving 8 bases unmatched. This CDR3 spans 14 amino acids. The germline CDR1 and CDR2 sequences are MNHEY and SVGEGT. CDR3 sequence reads: CASSYHDRVGGYTF. The DNA for the CDR3 is TGTGCCAGCAGTTACCACGACAGGGTTGGGGGCTACACCTTC.

The chain employs TRBV7-2 and TRBJ1-4; 7 positions agree with TRBD1. Germline V gene lookup returns CDR1 SGHTA and CDR2 FQGNSA. This CDR3 region has 15 residues. With V trimmed by 1 base and J by 5 bases, 4 bases remained unmatched. The CDR3 nucleotides are TGTGCCAGCAGCTTAGGGGGACAGAAGAATGAAAAACTGTTTTTT. Its translation is CASSLGGQKNEKLFF.